The 20 T cell receptor beta chains below were found in one sample sequenced in a study of blood T cell repertoires in COVID-19. The data were produced by immunoSEQ multiplex PCR, yet TCRdb's version contains in-frame clones alone and is incomplete. The table includes about 330,000 clones, around 87% detected once. The specimen was PBMCs or T cells enriched from blood (not recorded which). These TCRs come from a woman aged 25 to 39 who had recovered from COVID-19.

The CDR3 region has the DNA TGTGCCAGCTCACCACCCACGACAGGCAATAGCAATCAGCCCCAGCATTTT. It specifies CASSPPTTGNSNQPQHF. V and J are TRBV18 and TRBJ1-5; a possible D gene is TRBD1 (6 bases). The CDR3 length is 17 residues. The V gene lost 0 bases and the J gene lost 0 bases, with 12 bases spanning the gap. In germline, CDR1 is KGHSH, CDR2 LQKENI.

The chain carries TRBV29-1 and TRBJ2-5; 11 bases align to TRBD1. Germline CDR1 and CDR2: SQVTM and ANQGSEA. The CDR3 spans 15 residues. The V and J ends lost 4 bases and 4 bases, in that order; junction bases with no gene match: 8. DNA of the CDR3: TGCAGCGTTGTAAGTGGGACAGGGGGACGAGAGACCCAGTACTTC. Translating gives CSVVSGTGGRETQYF. The variable domain in full, completed from reference TRBV29-1 and TRBJ2-5, reads SAVISQKPSRDICQRGTSLTIQCQVDSQVTMMFWYRQQPGQSLTLIATANQGSEATYESGFVIDKFPISRPNLTFSTLTVSNMSPEDSSIYLCSVVSGTGGRETQYFGPGTRLLVL.

The genes are TRBV21-1 and TRBJ2-4; TRBD1, the D gene given by the table, was not confirmed from the DNA. TRBV21-1 is flagged as a pseudogene. This CDR3 spans 16 amino acids. The CDR3 DNA reads TGTGCCAGCAGCGAACAGGGGGCGCGCGCCAAAAACATTCAGTACTTC. Its protein product is CASSEQGARAKNIQYF.

For the CDR3, the DNA is TGCGCCAGCAGCCAAGATCTTGCGACAGGGGACCGGGAGCTGTTTTTT. This codes for CASSQDLATGDRELFF. This rearrangement joins TRBV4-3 to TRBJ2-2; TRBD1 matches 8 bases. V was clipped by 0 bases and J by 9 bases; unmatched bases: 9. Germline V gene data show CDR1 as LGHNA and CDR2 as YSLEER. The CDR3 has 16 amino acids.

This clone occurred once. The rearrangement joins TRBV3-1 (or the pseudogene TRBV3-2) to TRBJ1-2; a weak D match, TRBD1 (5 bases). V was shortened by 1 base and J by 6 bases, with 12 bases between the two germline ends. The CDR3 contains 14 residues. Germline loops: CDR1 LGHDT, CDR2 YNNKEL (reference sequence). The CDR3 DNA reads as TGTGCCAGCAGCCAAGGGGCCCAGGGTCATGGCTACACCTTC. As protein: CASSQGAQGHGYTF.

The chain is built from TRBV20-1 and TRBJ1-1; D not certain. The CDR3 loop spans 12 amino acids. Deletions cut 3 bases from V and 1 base from J, with 6 bases between. Germline CDR1 DFQATT, CDR2 SNEGSKA (reference sequence). In DNA form, the CDR3 reads TGCAGTGCTAGTAACAGGAACACTGAAGCTTTCTTT. It encodes CSASNRNTEAFF.

The gene calls are TRBV7-3 and TRBJ1-1, with TRBD1 matching 9 bases. The CDR3 is 14 amino acids. In germline, CDR1 is SGHTA, CDR2 FQGTGA. V shed 5 bases and J 4 bases; nucleotides not matched to a gene: 5. In nucleotides, the CDR3 is TGTGCCAGCAGCATTGGGACAGGGCCCACTGAAGCTTTCTTT. Translation: CASSIGTGPTEAFF.

V and J are TRBV7-9 and TRBJ1-1; TRBD1 agrees at 7 bases. CDR1 and CDR2 from the germline V gene are SEHNR and FQNEAQ (reference sequence). The trim removed 5 bases at V and 4 bases at J, leaving 7 bases unmatched. This CDR3 region has 14 residues. The CDR3 loop reads CASSATGLATEAFF. CDR3 sequence (DNA): TGTGCCAGCAGCGCGACAGGGCTGGCCACTGAAGCTTTCTTT.

The chain recombines TRBV30 with TRBJ2-1; 7 bases fit TRBD2. CDR3 length: 14 residues. Germline V gene sequence: CDR1 GTSNPN, CDR2 SVGIG (reference sequence). Trimming removed 8 bases from V and 6 bases from J; junction bases left unmatched: 13. CDR3 amino acids: CAISPGSGGNEQFF. The CDR3 DNA sequence: TGTGCCATTTCGCCGGGCTCGGGGGGCAATGAGCAGTTCTTC. The variable domain in full, with the rest retrieved from reference TRBV30 and TRBJ2-1, is SQTIHQWPATLVQPVGSPLSLECTVEGTSNPNLYWYRQAAGRGLQLLFYSVGIGQISSEVPQNLSASRPQDRQFILSSKKLLLSDSGFYLCAISPGSGGNEQFFGPGTRLTVL.

The chain employs TRBV4-2 and TRBJ2-7; the match to TRBD2 covers 10 bases. Germline CDR1 and CDR2: LGHNA and YNFKEQ. The CDR3 sequence is 15 residues long. The junction had 5 bases not matched to a gene; V was cut back by 4 bases and J by 2 bases. The CDR3: CASSPRSGRTYEQYF. CDR3 nucleotide sequence: TGTGCCAGCAGCCCCCGTAGCGGGAGGACCTACGAGCAGTACTTC.

This clone was detected a few times. V usage is TRBV19 and J usage is TRBJ1-5; D perhaps matches TRBD1 (5 bases). CDR3 length: 15 amino acids. Germline V CDR1 and CDR2: LNHDA, SQIVND (reference sequence). Trimming cost V 8 bases and J 1 base, with 15 bases left between them. The CDR3 is CASRPRGGSNQPQHF. The DNA of the CDR3 is TGTGCCAGTCGGCCCCGTGGGGGGAGCAATCAGCCCCAGCATTTT. The full variable domain, with the rest looked up from reference TRBV19 and TRBJ1-5, is DGGITQSPKYLFRKEGQNVTLSCEQNLNHDAMYWYRQDPGQGLRLIYYSQIVNDFQKGDIAEGYSVSREKKESFPLTVTSAQKNPTAFYLCASRPRGGSNQPQHFGDGTRLSIL.

The CDR3 sequence: CASGLSRYEAFF. In DNA, the CDR3 is TGTGCTAGTGGTTTGTCCAGGTATGAAGCTTTCTTT. V gene TRBV12-5 combines with J gene TRBJ1-1, with D uncertain. This CDR3 is 12 amino acids long. The V gene's germline CDR1 is LGHNT and CDR2 FRNRAP. The V end lost 2 bases, the J end lost 7 bases, and 8 bases lay between the germline ends.

Regarding this clone: The identical CDR3 is also encoded by other nucleotide sequences in the sample. The chain is built from TRBV19 and TRBJ1-6; D may be TRBD1 (6 bases). Germline assignment: CDR1 LNHDA and CDR2 SQIVND (reference sequence). Trimming stripped 3 bases from V and 9 bases from J, with 12 bases between. The CDR3 is made up of 14 amino acids. The CDR3 DNA follows: TGTGCCAGTAGTATCGGGCAGGGGATTTCACCCCTCCACTTT. Encoded protein: CASSIGQGISPLHF.

The V and J genes are TRBV9 and TRBJ1-2, with TRBD1 as a possible D gene (6 bases). The ends were cut back, 3 bases at V and 0 bases at J, with 15 bases in the middle. Germline values: CDR1 SGDLS, CDR2 YYNGEE. The CDR3 length is 16 residues. CDR3 amino acids: CASSGQGQASNYGYTF. CDR3 coding DNA: TGTGCCAGCAGCGGGCAGGGGCAGGCCTCTAACTATGGCTACACCTTC.

This rearrangement joins TRBV6-2 or TRBV6-3 to TRBJ1-5, with D tentatively TRBD1 (6 bases). Germline CDR1 is MNHEY and CDR2 is SVGEGT. The CDR3 totals 14 residues. The V gene lost 0 bases and the J gene lost 11 bases, with 14 bases spanning the gap. CDR3: CASSYSNNRETQHF. The CDR3, as DNA: TGTGCCAGCAGTTACTCGAATAACAGGGAGACCCAGCATTTT.

This chain joins TRBV7-9 and TRBJ1-6; maybe TRBD1 (6 bases). The CDR3 runs 15 residues. V was shortened by 3 bases and J by 9 bases, with 15 bases between the two germline ends. Germline V gives CDR1 SEHNR, CDR2 FQNEAQ (reference sequence). The CDR3 loop reads CASSFPTGNSSPLHF. The CDR3 bases are TGTGCCAGCAGCTTCCCGACAGGAAACTCTTCACCCCTCCACTTT.

The V gene is TRBV3-1 (or the pseudogene TRBV3-2), the J gene TRBJ1-2, with 7 bases fitting TRBD1. Trimming at V came to 6 bases and at J to 4 bases, leaving 5 bases not matched to a gene. Germline V gene data show CDR1 as LGHDT and CDR2 as YNNKEL (reference sequence). The CDR3 runs 13 residues. The CDR3: CASSRQGGYGYTF. The CDR3 DNA follows: TGTGCCAGCAGTAGACAGGGTGGCTATGGCTACACCTTC.

The V call is TRBV28, the J call TRBJ2-3, with D maybe TRBD2 (7 bases). The CDR3 has 15 amino acids. V dropped 2 bases and J dropped 1 base, with 10 bases sitting between them. Per germline, CDR1 MDHEN and CDR2 SYDVKM. CDR3 loop: CASSLGGAGTDTQYF. CDR3 sequence (DNA): TGTGCCAGCAGTTTAGGGGGGGCTGGCACAGATACGCAGTATTTT.

The chain is built from TRBV5-4 and TRBJ1-2; D is ambiguous. This CDR3 has 15 amino acids. V lost 2 bases to trimming and J lost 1 base, with 12 bases between them. Germline values: CDR1 SGHNT, CDR2 YYREEE (reference sequence). As DNA, the CDR3 is TGTGCCAGCAGCTTTAACACCCAAGATAACTATGGCTACACCTTC. Its protein is CASSFNTQDNYGYTF.

This chain links TRBV30 with TRBJ2-7; 8 bases are shared with TRBD1. Trimming took 0 bases from V and 4 from J; bases not matched to a gene: 8. The CDR3 contains 15 residues. In germline, CDR1 is GTSNPN, CDR2 SVGIG (reference sequence). The CDR3 DNA sequence: TGTGCCTGGAGTGTTATGGGCAGGGGGCAGTACGAGCAGTACTTC. Translating gives CAWSVMGRGQYEQYF.